A single sample gave rise to the 31 T cell receptor beta chains below, sequenced in a study of shared clonotypes between healthy human individuals (dated by TCRdb to the early 2020s). CD8 naive samples were CD45RO-negative cells positively selected for CCR7, giving a CD45RA+CCR7+ population that excluded TemRA cells. The receptor library was made with the immunoSEQ multiplex PCR assay. Held by TCRdb, this immuneACCESS table contains in-frame sequences only and omits some clones. Under half of the omission traces to an unresolved V gene where checked; the cause of the rest is unknown. The sample table records around 1.9 million clones; about 92% of these occur just once. Under 2% of the sample is taken by the ten largest. The sequenced sample consisted of naive CD8+ T cells from PBMCs. The cell subset or site tag for this specimen amounts to: CD45RA+CCR7+. The source of these receptors is a man aged 18 to 29 in good health. Some clones in this sample may be carry-over from other donors' samples.

CDR3 protein: CASRPRGGPNTGELFF. The CDR3 DNA follows: TGTGCCAGCAGACCCCGGGGGGGCCCCAACACCGGGGAGCTGTTTTTT. The J gene is TRBJ2-2, the V gene TRBV27, with 8 bases fitting TRBD2. The V and J ends lost 6 bases and 2 bases, in that order; junction bases with no gene match: 8. CDR3 length: 16 amino acids. Looked up from germline, CDR1 is MNHEY and CDR2 is SMNVEV (reference sequence).

The CDR3, as DNA: TGTGCCAGCAGTTTTCTCTCTAGCGGGAGAGAAGAGACCCAGTACTTC. Its protein product is CASSFLSSGREETQYF. The chain carries TRBV28 and TRBJ2-5; 10 bases line up with TRBD2. The CDR3 consists of 16 residues. The V segment lost 3 bases and the J segment 3 bases; nucleotides outside the gene matches: 7. Germline lookup yields CDR1 MDHEN and CDR2 SYDVKM.

This clone was recorded only once. This CDR3 reads CASSQLAGVAYEQYF. For the CDR3, the DNA is TGCGCCAGCAGCCAGCTAGCGGGAGTCGCGTACGAGCAGTACTTC. The chain joins TRBV5-1 to TRBJ2-7; 10 nucleotides line up with TRBD2. In germline, CDR1 is SGHRS, CDR2 YFSETQ. The CDR3 extends over 15 amino acids. V shed 4 bases, J shed 4 bases, and the junction held 8 bases outside the gene matches.

This sequence joins TRBV9 and TRBJ1-3; no firm D call. This CDR3 comprises 18 residues. Trimming took 0 bases from V and 2 from J, leaving 18 bases between them. Per the germline V gene, CDR1 is SGDLS and CDR2 is YYNGEE. CDR3 amino acids: CASSVEGSIRSTGNTIYF. The DNA for the CDR3 is TGTGCCAGCAGCGTAGAAGGCAGCATTCGAAGCACTGGAAACACCATATATTTT.

CDR3 sequence reads: CASSRRTGGINEQFF. Here the CDR3 DNA reads TGTGCCAGCAGCCGCCGGACAGGGGGTATCAATGAGCAGTTCTTC. J is TRBJ2-1 and V is TRBV7-9, with 10 bases aligning to TRBD1. Trimming removed 5 bases from V and 6 bases from J; junction bases left unmatched: 7. The germline gives CDR1 SEHNR, CDR2 FQNEAQ (reference sequence). This CDR3 region has 15 residues.

This clone was observed once. The V call is TRBV28, the J call TRBJ2-3, with TRBD2 as a possible D gene (5 bases). Trimming removed 2 bases from V and 3 bases from J, with 12 bases in between. Germline CDR1 and CDR2: MDHEN and SYDVKM. This CDR3 is 15 amino acids long. The CDR3 protein is CASSLTAGWTDTQYF. The CDR3 DNA reads TGTGCCAGCAGTTTAACGGCGGGTTGGACAGATACGCAGTATTTT.

This chain joins TRBV7-9 and TRBJ1-5; 8 nucleotides agree with TRBD1. V dropped 5 bases and J dropped 6; count of bases not matched to a gene: 6. The CDR3 has 14 residues. CDR1 is SEHNR and CDR2 is FQNEAQ in the germline V gene (reference sequence). CDR3 in amino acids: CASSQGQDVQPQHF. In nucleotides, the CDR3 is TGTGCCAGCAGCCAGGGACAGGACGTTCAGCCCCAGCATTTT. The full variable domain, in which reference TRBV7-9 and TRBJ1-5 provide the parts outside the CDR3, is DTGVSQNPRHKITKRGQNVTFRCDPISEHNRLYWYRQTLGQGPEFLTYFQNEAQLEKSRLLSDRFSAERPKGSFSTLEIQRTEQGDSAMYLCASSQGQDVQPQHFGDGTRLSIL.

Remarks on this clone: Other DNA sequences in the same sample also yield this CDR3. The chain uses TRBV6-5 and TRBJ1-2; D remains unclear. The CDR3 sequence is 13 residues long. The ends were cut back, 3 bases at V and 2 bases at J, with 7 bases in the middle. CDR1 and CDR2 from the germline V gene are MNHEY and SVGAGI. The CDR3 DNA sequence: TGTGCCAGCAGTTATAGCGGCAACTATGGCTACACCTTC. This sequence encodes CASSYSGNYGYTF.

The chain recombines TRBV27 with TRBJ2-1, with 10 bases matching TRBD2. V shed 6 bases and J 9 bases; nucleotides not matched to a gene: 11. The CDR3 is 15 amino acids. Germline V lookup: CDR1 MNHEY, CDR2 SMNVEV (reference sequence). CDR3 sequence reads: CASSLGLAGESEQFF. CDR3 nucleotides: TGTGCCAGCAGCCTCGGGCTAGCGGGAGAGAGTGAGCAGTTCTTC.

The gene calls are TRBV7-2 and TRBJ2-7; 9 bases match TRBD1. The germline V gene has CDR1 SGHTA and CDR2 FQGNSA. The CDR3 is made up of 13 amino acids. J lost 5 bases, V lost 4 bases, and 3 bases had no gene match. The chain's CDR3 is CASSSDRGDEQYF. For the CDR3, the DNA is TGTGCCAGCAGCTCGGACAGGGGAGACGAGCAGTACTTC.

V and J are TRBV5-4 and TRBJ2-7, with 12 bases matching TRBD1. Germline CDR1 is SGHNT and CDR2 is YYREEE (reference sequence). The V and J ends lost 5 bases and 5 bases, in that order; junction bases with no gene match: 14. The CDR3 consists of 17 residues. CDR3 nucleotides: TGTGCCAGCAGACTCGGGACAGGGGGCGGCAGCGACCACGAGCAGTACTTC. Residues: CASRLGTGGGSDHEQYF.

The V call is TRBV28, the J call TRBJ2-1, with TRBD2 matching over 8 bases. Germline V gives CDR1 MDHEN, CDR2 SYDVKM. After removal of 7 bases from V and 8 bases from J, the junction contained 19 bases not matched to a gene. This CDR3 is 17 amino acids long. This CDR3 is CASTLTWREAERDEQFF. CDR3 coding DNA: TGTGCCAGCACCCTTACGTGGCGGGAGGCCGAGAGAGATGAGCAGTTCTTC.

This clone has just a few counts. Other DNA sequences within the sample encode an identical CDR3. This chain links TRBV27 with TRBJ1-5; D ambiguous. The CDR3 extends over 14 amino acids. CDR1 is MNHEY and CDR2 is SMNVEV in the germline V gene (reference sequence). The V end was cut by 2 bases, the J end by 4 bases, with 9 bases between. The CDR3 nucleotides are TGTGCCAGCAGTTTACGGGGATCGAATCAGCCCCAGCATTTT. Translated, it gives CASSLRGSNQPQHF.

This rearrangement joins TRBV4-1 to TRBJ2-5; tentatively, D is TRBD1 (5 bases). CDR3 length: 18 residues. V lost 0 bases to trimming and J lost 4 bases, with 21 bases between them. Germline-derived CDR1 and CDR2 are MGHRA and YSYEKL. CDR3 bases: TGCGCCAGCAGCCAAGATGCCAGCCCCCAGGGCCCGGGAGAGACCCAGTACTTC. Amino acid sequence: CASSQDASPQGPGETQYF.

This chain joins TRBV21-1 and TRBJ2-7; the D call TRBD1 from the table was never checked on the DNA. TRBV21-1 is described as a pseudogene. This CDR3 is 19 amino acids long. The CDR3: CASSKDRDRGTSASHEQYF. The CDR3 bases are TGTGCCAGCAGCAAAGACCGGGACAGGGGGACTAGCGCGAGCCACGAGCAGTACTTC.

The chain couples TRBV13 to TRBJ1-2; 9 nucleotides agree with TRBD1. This CDR3 region has 14 residues. The germline V gene has CDR1 PRHDT and CDR2 FYEKMQ (reference sequence). The junction had 7 bases not matched to a gene; V was cut back by 4 bases and J by 7 bases. The CDR3 protein is CASSSWTGEVGYTF. CDR3 nucleotides: TGTGCCAGCAGCTCATGGACAGGGGAGGTTGGCTACACCTTC.

V is TRBV18 and J is TRBJ2-3; possibly TRBD2 for D (7 bases). CDR3 length: 15 amino acids. V gave up 8 bases and J gave up 4 bases, with 19 bases separating them. Looked up from germline, CDR1 is KGHSH and CDR2 is LQKENI. In nucleotides, the CDR3 is TGTGCCAGCGAGAAAGGGGGGGCGCATCCAGATACGCAGTATTTT. It specifies CASEKGGAHPDTQYF.

The chain links TRBV10-3 to TRBJ1-2; no definite D call. Trimming removed 4 bases at V and 2 bases at J, with 14 bases between. This CDR3 contains 15 residues. The germline V gene has CDR1 ENHRY and CDR2 SYGVKD. The CDR3 DNA is TGTGCCATCAGTGTCTCTGGGCGGGAAAACTATGGCTACACCTTC. Translated: CAISVSGRENYGYTF.

The V and J genes are TRBV2 and TRBJ1-1; D ambiguous. This CDR3 is built from 14 residues. V was pared by 3 bases and J by 1 base, with 9 bases between. Germline V gives CDR1 SNHLY, CDR2 FYNNEI. CDR3 bases: TGTGCCAGCAGTGACGGGTCCCGGAACACTGAAGCTTTCTTT. This codes for CASSDGSRNTEAFF.

The J gene is TRBJ1-2, the V gene TRBV19; the D gene is possibly TRBD1 (5 bases). CDR1 and CDR2 from the germline V gene are LNHDA and SQIVND (reference sequence). The germline V and J ends were trimmed by 6 bases and 8 bases, with 7 bases remaining between them. The CDR3 has 10 amino acids. The chain's CDR3 is CASRGQGYTF. The CDR3 nucleotides are TGTGCCAGTAGGGGGCAAGGCTACACCTTC.

Points on this clone: Additional DNA sequences in this sample encode the identical CDR3. The chain couples TRBV7-9 to TRBJ2-7, with D hard to call. Germline lookup yields CDR1 SEHNR and CDR2 FQNEAQ (reference sequence). The CDR3 is made up of 14 amino acids. With 1 base removed from V and 3 bases from J, the gap between germline ends came to 10 bases. The CDR3 is CASSLDRVLYEQYF. In DNA, the CDR3 is TGTGCCAGCAGCTTAGACAGAGTGCTCTACGAGCAGTACTTC.

V usage is TRBV28 and J usage is TRBJ2-7; 7 nucleotides match TRBD1. The V and J ends lost 5 bases and 1 base, in that order; junction bases with no gene match: 8. This CDR3 spans 15 amino acids. Per the germline V gene, CDR1 is MDHEN and CDR2 is SYDVKM. As DNA, the CDR3 is TGTGCCAGCAGTCTCGACAGGGTAGCATCCTACGAGCAGTACTTC. This encodes CASSLDRVASYEQYF.

The rearrangement uses TRBV5-1 and TRBJ2-3, with 8 nucleotides matching TRBD2. The CDR3 spans 18 residues. Germline CDR1 SGHRS, CDR2 YFSETQ. The V segment lost 0 bases and the J segment 5 bases; nucleotides outside the gene matches: 14. CDR3 protein: CASSLEGEVAGWIDTQYF. In nucleotides, the CDR3 is TGCGCCAGCAGCTTGGAAGGGGAGGTAGCGGGATGGATAGATACGCAGTATTTT. Using reference TRBV5-1 and TRBJ2-3 for the parts outside the CDR3, the full variable domain is KAGVTQTPRYLIKTRGQQVTLSCSPISGHRSVSWYQQTPGQGLQFLFEYFSETQRNKGNFPGRFSGRQFSNSRSEMNVSTLELGDSALYLCASSLEGEVAGWIDTQYFGPGTRLTVL.

This chain joins TRBV28 and TRBJ2-1; 10 bases fit TRBD2. CDR3 length: 13 residues. V lost 10 bases, J lost 8 bases, and 8 bases stayed unmatched. Germline CDR1 and CDR2: MDHEN and SYDVKM. The CDR3 bases are TGTGCCATCGAAGCGGGAGGGGGAGATGAGCAGTTCTTC. This gives the protein CAIEAGGGDEQFF.

This chain uses TRBV28 with TRBJ1-2; unclear D gene. The V end lost 8 bases, the J end lost 6 bases, and 13 bases lay between the germline ends. The CDR3 totals 12 residues. Germline V lookup: CDR1 MDHEN, CDR2 SYDVKM. In nucleotides, the CDR3 is TGTGCCAGCTGTCCCGCGGTGGATGGCTACACCTTC. Amino acids: CASCPAVDGYTF.

The gene calls are TRBV7-6 and TRBJ2-7; D possibly corresponds to TRBD1 (6 bases). V lost 4 bases and J lost 6, with 19 bases in between. Germline CDR1 SGHVS, CDR2 FNYEAQ. CDR3 length: 15 residues. The CDR3 sequence is CASSSLGQGISEQYF. DNA of the CDR3: TGTGCCAGCAGCTCACTGGGTCAGGGGATAAGCGAGCAGTACTTC.

The rearrangement uses TRBV6-5 and TRBJ2-5, with TRBD1 matching 7 bases. The J call is in doubt because the DNA end fits TRBJ2-7 better. The length of the CDR3 is 15 residues. Germline-derived CDR1 and CDR2 are MNHEY and SVGAGI. This CDR3 reads CASSYSRGNSYEQYF. Written as DNA, the CDR3 is TGTGCCAGCAGTTACTCCAGGGGGAACTCCTACGAGCAGTACTTC.

This clone was counted a single time. The rearrangement links TRBV7-2 to TRBJ2-7; 8 nucleotides line up with TRBD1. CDR1 and CDR2 (germline): SGHTA, FQGNSA. The ends lost 4 bases at V and 6 bases at J; junction bases unmatched: 14. CDR3 length equals 16 residues. The CDR3 loop is CASSSLFGQGLSEQYF. DNA for the CDR3: TGTGCCAGCAGCTCTCTCTTCGGACAGGGATTAAGCGAGCAGTACTTC.

The CDR3 loop is CASSLGLAGGDGELFF. The CDR3 DNA is TGTGCCAGCAGCTTAGGACTAGCGGGAGGAGACGGGGAGCTGTTTTTT. The chain carries TRBV7-9 and TRBJ2-2; 13 positions match TRBD2. Per the germline V gene, CDR1 is SEHNR and CDR2 is FQNEAQ (reference sequence). The CDR3 spans 16 residues. The V and J ends lost 1 base and 7 bases, in that order; junction bases with no gene match: 3.

This clone appeared once. The rearrangement uses TRBV5-4 and TRBJ2-4; D might be TRBD2 (6 bases). Trimming removed 4 bases from V and 8 bases from J, with 22 bases in between. Germline V gene lookup returns CDR1 SGHNT and CDR2 YYREEE (reference sequence). The CDR3 loop spans 16 amino acids. CDR3 sequence: CASSLKEGGTVDIQYF. DNA for the CDR3: TGTGCCAGCAGCCTCAAAGAAGGAGGGACCGTGGACATTCAGTACTTC.

The chain links TRBV4-1 to TRBJ2-1, with D possibly TRBD1 on 7 matching bases. The germline V gene encodes CDR1 MGHRA and CDR2 YSYEKL. Trimming removed 5 bases at V and 7 bases at J, with 12 bases between. The CDR3 has 13 residues. The CDR3 protein is CASSGRGDNEQFF. Written as DNA, the CDR3 is TGCGCCAGCAGCGGCAGGGGGGATAATGAGCAGTTCTTC.